This T cell receptor (beta chain) emerged from a study of cytomegalovirus exposure and HLA in healthy donors. Study findings and constraints: Researchers catalogued around 150 TCR beta chains as cytomegalovirus-associated. Rarity marked most TCR sequences, yet some public TCRs occurred in many donors.

Only in-frame clones appear in the TCRdb table, and some are missing; sequencing was by immunoSEQ multiplex PCR. The profile shows 200,000 to 250,000 clones, roughly 88% of them singletons. Details on this clone: Its antigen remains unidentified.

The source of this sequence is a woman aged 30 to 39 in good health and CMV-seropositive. What was sequenced was PBMCs.

CDR3 nucleotide sequence: TGTGCCAGCAGTGATCAGGGAACGAATATCTATGGCTACACCTTC. As protein: CASSDQGTNIYGYTF. The genes are TRBV6-4 and TRBJ1-2; D might be TRBD1 (5 bases). V was pared by 3 bases and J by 4 bases, with 15 bases between. The CDR3 is made up of 15 amino acids. Germline CDR1 reads MRHNA; CDR2 reads SNTAGT.